This T cell receptor beta chain was recorded in a study of CD8 T cells in ankylosing spondylitis. Quantitative molecular-barcoded 5'-RACE generated the TCR beta libraries. TCRdb re-derived calls from the 5' RACE reads in MiXCR, one entry per CDR3 protein. The sample contains about 250,000 distinct CDR3 sequences, roughly a third of which appear only once. The CDR3 has 17 amino acids. The germline gives CDR1 SGHRS, CDR2 YFSETQ. With V trimmed by 6 bases and J by 1 base, 15 bases remained unmatched. General observations from the study: Relatively scarce in peripheral blood, disease-linked clones were CD8+. Reportedly, disease-linked clones are significantly enriched in ankylosing spondylitis patients' matched synovial fluid. It appeared that ankylosing spondylitis blood was characterized by a TCR beta motif of several highly homologous variants.

Turning to this clonotype: Its antigen is unidentified.

What was sequenced was blood, either unsorted or a sorted T cell fraction (not recorded which). The source is a male donor with ankylosing spondylitis or in good health (not recorded which). The V gene is TRBV5-1, the J gene TRBJ2-5; 7 nucleotides agree with TRBD2. The CDR3 coding sequence is TGCGCCAGCAACAGAGAAGGGGAGGGGATCACCCAAGAGACCCAGTACTTC. Translated: CASNREGEGITQETQYF.